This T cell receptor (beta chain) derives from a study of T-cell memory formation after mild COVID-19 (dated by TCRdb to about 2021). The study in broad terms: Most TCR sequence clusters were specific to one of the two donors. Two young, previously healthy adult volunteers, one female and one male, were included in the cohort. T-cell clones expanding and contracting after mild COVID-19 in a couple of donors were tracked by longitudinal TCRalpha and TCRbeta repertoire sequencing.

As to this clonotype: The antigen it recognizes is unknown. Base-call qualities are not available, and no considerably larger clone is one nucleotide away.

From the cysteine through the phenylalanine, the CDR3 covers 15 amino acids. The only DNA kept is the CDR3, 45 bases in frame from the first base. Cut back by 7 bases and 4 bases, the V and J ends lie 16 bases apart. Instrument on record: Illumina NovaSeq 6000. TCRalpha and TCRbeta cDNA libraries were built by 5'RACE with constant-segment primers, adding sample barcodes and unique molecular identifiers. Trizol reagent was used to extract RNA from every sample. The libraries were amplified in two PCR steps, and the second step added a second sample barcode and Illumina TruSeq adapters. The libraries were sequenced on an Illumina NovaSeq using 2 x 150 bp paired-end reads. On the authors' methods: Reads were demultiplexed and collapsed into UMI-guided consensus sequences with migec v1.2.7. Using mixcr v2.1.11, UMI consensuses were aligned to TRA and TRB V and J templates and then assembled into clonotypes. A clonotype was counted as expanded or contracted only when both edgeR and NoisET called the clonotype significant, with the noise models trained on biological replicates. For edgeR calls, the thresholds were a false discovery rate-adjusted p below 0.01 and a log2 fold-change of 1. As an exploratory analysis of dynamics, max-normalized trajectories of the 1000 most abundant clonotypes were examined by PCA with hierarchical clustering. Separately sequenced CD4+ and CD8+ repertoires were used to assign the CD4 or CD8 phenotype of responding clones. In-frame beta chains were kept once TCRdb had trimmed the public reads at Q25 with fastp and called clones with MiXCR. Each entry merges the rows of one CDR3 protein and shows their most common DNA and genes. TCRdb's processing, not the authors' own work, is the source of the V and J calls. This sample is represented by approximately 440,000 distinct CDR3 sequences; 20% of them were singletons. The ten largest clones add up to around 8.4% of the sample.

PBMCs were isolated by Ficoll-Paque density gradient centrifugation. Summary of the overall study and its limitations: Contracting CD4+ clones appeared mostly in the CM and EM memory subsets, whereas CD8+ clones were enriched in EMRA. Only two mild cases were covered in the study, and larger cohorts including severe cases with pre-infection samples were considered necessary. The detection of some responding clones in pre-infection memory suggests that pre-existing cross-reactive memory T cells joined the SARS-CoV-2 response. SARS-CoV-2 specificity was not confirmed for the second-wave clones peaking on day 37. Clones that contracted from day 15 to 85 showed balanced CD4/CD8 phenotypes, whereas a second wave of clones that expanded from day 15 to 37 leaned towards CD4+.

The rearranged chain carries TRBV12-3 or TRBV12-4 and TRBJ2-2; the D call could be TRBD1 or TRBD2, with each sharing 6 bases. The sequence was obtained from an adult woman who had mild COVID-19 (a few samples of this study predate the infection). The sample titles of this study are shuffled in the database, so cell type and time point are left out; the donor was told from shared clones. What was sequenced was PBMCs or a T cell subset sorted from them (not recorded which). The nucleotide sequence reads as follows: TGTGCCAGCATCCCTAGGGGGGTCATCACCGGGGAGCTGTTTTTT. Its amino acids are CASIPRGVITGELFF.